This T cell receptor (beta chain) came from a study of blood T cells in healthy people across ages. Primers used in a second PCR of roughly 7 to 11 cycles were a sample-barcoded 5' primer and a J-beta primer mix. MiXCR, run by TCRdb on the 5' RACE reads, gives a single entry per CDR3 protein. The sample has about 800,000 distinct CDR3 sequences; approximately 25% are singletons. The CDR3 spans 14 residues. Trimming stripped 6 bases from V and 2 bases from J, with 17 bases between. Germline lookup yields CDR1 SQVTM and CDR2 ANQGSEA. Another study also made use of these data, one on T cells of mothers and their children. This second study says: Over 8 million TCR beta CDR3 reads were obtained from each mother, and approximately 3 million from each child. Related mother-child pairs shared slightly more overlap than unrelated pairs, but the difference was non-significant.

The clonotype originates from a boy younger than 18 in good health. The sequenced sample consisted of blood. The genes are TRBV29-1 and TRBJ2-7; D is perhaps TRBD1 or TRBD2 (5 bases each). The CDR3 DNA is TGCAGCGTGGCACCCGGGACGGTAGCCTACGAGCAGTACTTC. It encodes CSVAPGTVAYEQYF.